This T cell receptor beta chain was recorded in a study of control samples from healthy donors and cancer patients (dated by TCRdb to the early 2020s). The library was prepared using the immunoSEQ multiplex PCR assay. TCRdb carries this immuneACCESS record with in-frame sequences only. Its versions omit some clonotypes, under half of them owing to an unresolved V gene in the studies checked, with the rest unexplained. This sample gives 200,000 to 250,000 clones in total; about 95% of them show up just once. The top ten clonotypes cover over 1.2% of the sample. In the case of this clone: Its antigen specificity is not known. Per-nucleotide qualities are absent, and no much larger clonotype sits a single base away. Other DNA sequences within the sample encode an identical CDR3.

Sequenced sample: blood. This sequence was found in a man aged 45-60 years in good health.

The CDR3 region: CASSIPGNTIYF. The DNA sequence follows: TGTGCCAGTAGTATCCCTGGAAACACCATATATTTT. The chain is encoded by TRBV19 joined to TRBJ1-3, with no confidently assigned D gene. The CDR3 spans 12 residues, from the cysteine through the phenylalanine. Left in the record is the CDR3 DNA by itself, 36 bases read in frame from the first base. The V and J ends are trimmed by 3 bases and 2 bases, leaving 2 bases between them. Reading the germline V gene (reference sequence) gives CDR1 LNHDA and CDR2 SQIVND.